The clone carrying this TCR beta chain was observed a single time. Its antigen is still unknown. The data were obtained in a study of a mutant IDH1 vaccine in newly diagnosed glioma. Using immunoSEQ multiplex PCR, the repertoire was profiled, and TCRdb retains in-frame clones only, with some absent. The table has roughly 50,000 clones, roughly three quarters seen once. Study results and caveats: Vaccine-induced immune responses were detected in approximately 92% of patients.

The sample's time point: week 35, safety follow-up. Doses of 300 ug of mutant IDH1 20-mer peptide were given with topical imiquimod. New IDH1-mutant, ATRX-lost WHO grade 3 or 4 astrocytomas occurred in donors. The CDR3 extends over 14 amino acids. Germline loops: CDR1 GTSNPN, CDR2 SVGIG (reference sequence). V was pared by 2 bases and J by 7 bases, with 12 bases between. This TCR came from a man in his forties with glioma. The rearrangement links TRBV30 to TRBJ1-6; unclear D gene. The source material was PBMCs, sampled from a glioma patient whose treatment included an IDH1 peptide vaccine. This chain's CDR3 is CAWSIGSYNSPLHF. As DNA, the CDR3 is TGTGCCTGGAGTATTGGGAGCTACAATTCACCCCTCCACTTT. The entire variable domain, with the rest obtained from reference TRBV30 and TRBJ1-6, is as follows: SQTIHQWPATLVQPVGSPLSLECTVEGTSNPNLYWYRQAAGRGLQLLFYSVGIGQISSEVPQNLSASRPQDRQFILSSKKLLLSDSGFYLCAWSIGSYNSPLHFGNGTRLTVT.